This entry describes one T cell receptor (beta chain). Trimming at V came to 6 bases and at J to 6 bases, leaving 6 bases not matched to a gene. CDR1 MNHEY and CDR2 SMNVEV come from the germline V gene (reference sequence). The CDR3 extends over 14 amino acids. This specimen comes from a study of shared clonotypes between healthy human individuals. For each subset, genomic DNA was distributed in equal portions over several immunoSEQ plates. Original methodology: ImmunoSEQ sequences covered only the junction and lacked quality scores; filtering therefore differed. Libraries were prepared by immunoSEQ multiplex PCR; TCRdb keeps only in-frame clonotypes and omits some of them. That table furnishes V, J and clone size, whereas the DNA furnished D and trimming. The table shows approximately 2.5 million clones, with over 85% occurring only once.

Source material: naive CD4+ T cells from PBMCs. Subset specified: CD45RA+ positively selected. The rearrangement uses TRBV27 and TRBJ2-2; the match to TRBD1 covers 8 bases. The TCR sequence derives from a young man in good health. Some clones in this sample may be carry-over from other donors' samples. The CDR3, as DNA: TGTGCCAGCAGCAGGGGGCGCTTTCCCGGGGAGCTGTTTTTT. Protein product: CASSRGRFPGELFF.